This T cell receptor beta chain emerged from a study of blood T cell repertoires in COVID-19. About the research overall: PBMCs, B-cell-depleted T cells, or T cells provided the cDNA or gDNA that made up the material.

Source study methods: Reference gene primer amplification gave estimated nucleated cell counts. Clones were read by immunoSEQ multiplex PCR, and TCRdb kept only the in-frame ones, dropping some. That table supplies the V and J calls and clone size; D and trimming were determined from the DNA. The sample yields some 110,000 clones, over 80% seen once. V lost 0 bases and J 4 bases, leaving 16 bases between the germline ends. This CDR3 has 16 amino acids. Germline V gives CDR1 SGHDN, CDR2 FVKESK. Specimen: peripheral blood. The chain uses TRBV14 and TRBJ2-7; D is unclear. The receptor's source is a man between 25 and 39 years old with acute or convalescent COVID-19. This chain's CDR3 is CASSQEAASRWYEQYF. CDR3 nucleotides: TGTGCCAGCAGCCAAGAGGCGGCGTCGCGCTGGTACGAGCAGTACTTC.